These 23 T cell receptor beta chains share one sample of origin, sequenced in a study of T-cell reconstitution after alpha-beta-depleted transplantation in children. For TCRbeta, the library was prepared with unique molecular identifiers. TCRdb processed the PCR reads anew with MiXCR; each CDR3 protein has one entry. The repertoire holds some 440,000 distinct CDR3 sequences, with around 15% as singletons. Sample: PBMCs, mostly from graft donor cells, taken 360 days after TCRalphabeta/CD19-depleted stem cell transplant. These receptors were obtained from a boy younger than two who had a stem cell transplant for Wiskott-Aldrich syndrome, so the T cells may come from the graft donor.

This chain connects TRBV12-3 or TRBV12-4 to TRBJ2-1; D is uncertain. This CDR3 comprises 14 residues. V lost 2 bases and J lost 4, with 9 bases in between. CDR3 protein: CASSLRPLYNEQFF. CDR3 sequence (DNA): TGTGCCAGCAGTTTACGCCCCCTTTACAATGAGCAGTTCTTC.

In DNA form, the CDR3 reads TGCGCCAGCAGCTTCCTTGGCAAGCTAGTACCCAGCACAGATACGCAGTATTTT. Its translation: CASSFLGKLVPSTDTQYF. V usage is TRBV5-1 and J usage is TRBJ2-3; no definite D call. This CDR3 comprises 18 residues. Trimming left V 2 bases short and J 0 bases short, with 19 bases between. Looked up from germline, CDR1 is SGHRS and CDR2 is YFSETQ.

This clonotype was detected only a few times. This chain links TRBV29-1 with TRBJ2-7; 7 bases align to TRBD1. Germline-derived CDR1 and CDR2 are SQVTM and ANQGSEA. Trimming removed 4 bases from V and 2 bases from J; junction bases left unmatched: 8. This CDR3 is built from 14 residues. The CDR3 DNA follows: TGCAGCGTTGCCGGTAGACAGGGAGCCTACGAGCAGTACTTC. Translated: CSVAGRQGAYEQYF.

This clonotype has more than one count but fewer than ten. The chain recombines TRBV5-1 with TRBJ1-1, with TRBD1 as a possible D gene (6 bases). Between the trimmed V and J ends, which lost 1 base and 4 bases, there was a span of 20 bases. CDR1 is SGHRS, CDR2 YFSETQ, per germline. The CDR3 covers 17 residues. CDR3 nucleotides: TGCGCCAGCAGCTTGATCAGGGGAGTTAAATTCGGCACTGAAGCTTTCTTT. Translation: CASSLIRGVKFGTEAFF. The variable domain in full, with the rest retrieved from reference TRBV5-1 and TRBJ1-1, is KAGVTQTPRYLIKTRGQQVTLSCSPISGHRSVSWYQQTPGQGLQFLFEYFSETQRNKGNFPGRFSGRQFSNSRSEMNVSTLELGDSALYLCASSLIRGVKFGTEAFFGQGTRLTVV.

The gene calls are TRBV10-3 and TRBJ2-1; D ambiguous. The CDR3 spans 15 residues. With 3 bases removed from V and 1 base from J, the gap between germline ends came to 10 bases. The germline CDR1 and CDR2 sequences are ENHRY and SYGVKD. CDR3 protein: CAISDATASYNEQFF. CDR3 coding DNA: TGTGCCATCAGTGATGCGACTGCTTCCTACAATGAGCAGTTCTTC.

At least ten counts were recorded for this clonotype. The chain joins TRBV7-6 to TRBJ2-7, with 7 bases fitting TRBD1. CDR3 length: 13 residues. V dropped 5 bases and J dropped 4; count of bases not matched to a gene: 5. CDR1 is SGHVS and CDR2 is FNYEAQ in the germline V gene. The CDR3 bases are TGTGCCAGCAGCAATGGGACAGCTTACGAGCAGTACTTC. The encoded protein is CASSNGTAYEQYF.

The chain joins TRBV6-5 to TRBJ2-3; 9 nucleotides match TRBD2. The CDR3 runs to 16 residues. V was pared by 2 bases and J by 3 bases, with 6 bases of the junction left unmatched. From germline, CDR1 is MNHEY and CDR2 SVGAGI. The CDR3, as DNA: TGTGCCAGCAGTTACCGCGGGGGGGCCGGAACAGATACGCAGTATTTT. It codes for CASSYRGGAGTDTQYF.

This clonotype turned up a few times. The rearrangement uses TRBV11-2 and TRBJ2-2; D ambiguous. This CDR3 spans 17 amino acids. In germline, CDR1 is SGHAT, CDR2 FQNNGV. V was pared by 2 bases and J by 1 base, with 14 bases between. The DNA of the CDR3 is TGTGCCAGCAGCTTAAGGATCCCCCTCGGGAACACCGGGGAGCTGTTTTTT. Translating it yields CASSLRIPLGNTGELFF.

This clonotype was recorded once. The CDR3 spells CATSRNLAILSTGELFF. In DNA form, the CDR3 reads TGTGCCACCAGCAGAAACTTAGCGATTTTATCTACCGGGGAGCTGTTTTTT. The chain carries TRBV15 and TRBJ2-2; weak D call: TRBD2 (5 bases). Germline values: CDR1 LNHNV, CDR2 YYDKDF (reference sequence). The V end lost 2 bases, the J end lost 5 bases, and 18 bases lay between the germline ends. CDR3 length equals 17 residues.

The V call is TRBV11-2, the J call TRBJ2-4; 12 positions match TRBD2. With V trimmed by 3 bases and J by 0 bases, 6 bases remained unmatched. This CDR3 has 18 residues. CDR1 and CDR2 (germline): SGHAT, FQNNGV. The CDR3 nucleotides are TGTGCCAGCAGCTTCCGACTAGCGGGGGCCGTAGCCAAAAACATTCAGTACTTC. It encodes CASSFRLAGAVAKNIQYF.

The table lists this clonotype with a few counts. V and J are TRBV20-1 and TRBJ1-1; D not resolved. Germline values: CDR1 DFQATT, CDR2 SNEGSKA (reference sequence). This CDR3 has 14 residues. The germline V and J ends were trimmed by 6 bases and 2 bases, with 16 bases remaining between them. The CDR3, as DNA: TGCAGTGCCCAACCCCTAGGATATAACACTGAAGCTTTCTTT. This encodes CSAQPLGYNTEAFF.

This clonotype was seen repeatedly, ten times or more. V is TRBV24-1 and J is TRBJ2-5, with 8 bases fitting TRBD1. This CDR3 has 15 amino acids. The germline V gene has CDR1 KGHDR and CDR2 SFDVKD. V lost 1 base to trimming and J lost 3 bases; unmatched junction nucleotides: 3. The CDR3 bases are TGTGCCACCAGTGATTTTCCGACAGGGGAAGAGACCCAGTACTTC. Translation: CATSDFPTGEETQYF.

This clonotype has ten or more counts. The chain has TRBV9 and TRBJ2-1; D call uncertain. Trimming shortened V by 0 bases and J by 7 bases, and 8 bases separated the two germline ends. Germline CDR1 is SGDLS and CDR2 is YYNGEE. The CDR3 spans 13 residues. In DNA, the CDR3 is TGTGCCAGCAGCGTAGCCCCCTTGAATGAGCAGTTCTTC. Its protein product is CASSVAPLNEQFF.

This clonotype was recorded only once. The CDR3 region is CASSLARDSRPTDTQYF. The DNA of the CDR3 is TGCGCCAGCAGCTTGGCGCGGGACAGCCGTCCCACAGATACGCAGTATTTT. The chain joins TRBV5-1 to TRBJ2-3; D is possibly TRBD1 (7 bases). CDR3 length: 17 residues. V lost 0 bases and J 2 bases, leaving 16 bases between the germline ends. Germline V gives CDR1 SGHRS, CDR2 YFSETQ.

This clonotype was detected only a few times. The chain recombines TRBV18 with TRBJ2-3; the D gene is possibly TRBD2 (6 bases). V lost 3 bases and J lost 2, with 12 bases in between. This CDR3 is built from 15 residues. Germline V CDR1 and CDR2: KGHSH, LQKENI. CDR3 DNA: TGTGCCAGCTCACCCATACCGGGACTCACAGATACGCAGTATTTT. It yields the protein CASSPIPGLTDTQYF.

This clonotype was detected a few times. The CDR3 DNA sequence: TGTGCCAGCAGCCCCCCAGGAGGGGGGTTAGAGACCCAGTACTTC. Its translation: CASSPPGGGLETQYF. The J gene is TRBJ2-5, the V gene TRBV28; tentatively, D is TRBD1 or TRBD2 (6 bases each). The CDR3 consists of 15 residues. Germline CDR1 is MDHEN and CDR2 is SYDVKM. Trimming removed 6 bases from V and 4 bases from J, with 18 bases in between.

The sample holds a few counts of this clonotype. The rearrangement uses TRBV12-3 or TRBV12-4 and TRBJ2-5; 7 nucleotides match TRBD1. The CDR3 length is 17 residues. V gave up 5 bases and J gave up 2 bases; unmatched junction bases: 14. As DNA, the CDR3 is TGTGCCAGCAGTCTTTACAGGGGAAAAAGGGTACAAGAGACCCAGTACTTC. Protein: CASSLYRGKRVQETQYF.

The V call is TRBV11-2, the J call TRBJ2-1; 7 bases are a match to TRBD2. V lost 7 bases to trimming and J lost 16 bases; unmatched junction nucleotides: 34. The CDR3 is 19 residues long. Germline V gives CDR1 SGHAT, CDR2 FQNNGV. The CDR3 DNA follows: TGTGCCAGCACCCCTTGGGGGGGGTCGCCCTACTTATCCTCCCTCCGACCATTCTTC. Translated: CASTPWGGSPYLSSLRPFF. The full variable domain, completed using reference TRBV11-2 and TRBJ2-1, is EAGVAQSPRYKIIEKRQSVAFWCNPISGHATLYWYQQILGQGPKLLIQFQNNGVVDDSQLPKDRFSAERLKGVDSTLKIQPAKLEDSAVYLCASTPWGGSPYLSSLRPFFGPGTRLTVL.

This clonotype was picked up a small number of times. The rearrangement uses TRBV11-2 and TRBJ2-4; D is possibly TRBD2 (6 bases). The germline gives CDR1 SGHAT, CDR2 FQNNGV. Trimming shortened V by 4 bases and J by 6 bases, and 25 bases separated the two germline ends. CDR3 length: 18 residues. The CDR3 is CASSSPKSIVAEGNIQYF. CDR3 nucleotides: TGTGCCAGCAGCTCCCCCAAAAGTATCGTAGCGGAGGGAAACATTCAGTACTTC.

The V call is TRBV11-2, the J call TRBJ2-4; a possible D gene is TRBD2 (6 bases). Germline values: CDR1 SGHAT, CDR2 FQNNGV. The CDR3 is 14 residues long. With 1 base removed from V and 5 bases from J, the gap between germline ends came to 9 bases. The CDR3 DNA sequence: TGTGCCAGCAGCTTAGCGTGGGGGGAAAACATTCAGTACTTC. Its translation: CASSLAWGENIQYF.

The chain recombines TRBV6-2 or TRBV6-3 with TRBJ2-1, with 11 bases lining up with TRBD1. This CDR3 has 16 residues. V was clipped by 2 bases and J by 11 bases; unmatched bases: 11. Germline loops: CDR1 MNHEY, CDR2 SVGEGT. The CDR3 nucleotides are TGTGCCAGCAGTTACCCCGGACAGGGGGCCCCTGTAAAGCAGTTCTTC. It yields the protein CASSYPGQGAPVKQFF.

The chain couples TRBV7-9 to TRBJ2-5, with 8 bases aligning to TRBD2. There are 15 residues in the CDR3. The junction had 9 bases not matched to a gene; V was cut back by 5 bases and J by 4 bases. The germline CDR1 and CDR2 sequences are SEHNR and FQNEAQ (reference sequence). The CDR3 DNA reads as TGTGCCAGCAGCCCCTTAGCGGGAACGGGAGAGACCCAGTACTTC. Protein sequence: CASSPLAGTGETQYF.

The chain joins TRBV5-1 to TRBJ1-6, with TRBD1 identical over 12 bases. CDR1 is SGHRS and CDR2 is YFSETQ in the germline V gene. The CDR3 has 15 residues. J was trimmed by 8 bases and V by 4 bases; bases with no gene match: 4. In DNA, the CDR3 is TGCGCCAGCAGCCCGGGACAGGGGGCTCATTCACCCCTCCACTTT. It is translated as CASSPGQGAHSPLHF.